A single sample is the source of the 24 T cell receptor beta chains below, sequenced in a study of blood T cell repertoires in COVID-19. This table comes from immunoSEQ multiplex PCR, and its TCRdb copy is limited to in-frame clones, with some not included. The sample carries about 480,000 clones, approximately 90% recorded once. The sample taken for sequencing was peripheral blood. These receptors all come from a woman in her fifties or sixties with COVID-19, enrolled during active disease.

The CDR3 region has the DNA TGTGCCAGCAAGATCGGGCAGGGTGTCACTGAAGCTTTCTTT. Its protein product is CASKIGQGVTEAFF. The chain couples TRBV7-9 to TRBJ1-1, with D maybe TRBD1 (5 bases). V lost 7 bases and J lost 4, with 16 bases in between. CDR1 SEHNR and CDR2 FQNEAQ come from the germline V gene (reference sequence). The CDR3 has 14 amino acids.

The CDR3 protein is CASSVSAGVSNSPLHF. DNA of the CDR3: TGTGCCAGCAGCGTCAGTGCGGGGGTCTCTAATTCACCCCTCCACTTT. The V call is TRBV9, the J call TRBJ1-6, with a possible D match to TRBD1 (5 bases). The V end was cut by 2 bases, the J end by 6 bases, with 15 bases between. Germline CDR1 and CDR2: SGDLS and YYNGEE. The CDR3 totals 16 residues.

J is TRBJ1-3 and V is TRBV10-2; no clear D. The V and J ends lost 2 bases and 0 bases respectively, with 8 bases between them. Germline assignment: CDR1 WSHSY and CDR2 SAAADI. This CDR3 has 15 residues. The CDR3 loop is CASSERVSSGNTIYF. For the CDR3, the DNA is TGCGCCAGCAGTGAGCGCGTCTCCTCTGGAAACACCATATATTTT.

The chain combines TRBV10-3 with TRBJ1-6; a possible D gene is TRBD1 (6 bases). V was pared by 10 bases and J by 6 bases, with 16 bases between. The CDR3 has 14 residues. The germline gives CDR1 ENHRY, CDR2 SYGVKD. The CDR3 bases are TGTGCCACTCGGCGGGGGGCCATTAATTCACCCCTCCACTTT. Translation: CATRRGAINSPLHF.

The CDR3 loop is CSASRTANTEAFF. The CDR3 nucleotides are TGCAGTGCTAGTAGGACAGCGAACACTGAAGCTTTCTTT. The chain couples TRBV20-1 to TRBJ1-1; D is possibly TRBD1 (6 bases). The germline CDR1 and CDR2 sequences are DFQATT and SNEGSKA (reference sequence). Trimming took 3 bases from V and 1 from J, leaving 9 bases between them. The CDR3 has 13 residues.

The rearrangement uses TRBV11-2 and TRBJ1-6; D is perhaps TRBD1 (6 bases). The V gene lost 4 bases and the J gene lost 11 bases, with 12 bases spanning the gap. Germline V gives CDR1 SGHAT, CDR2 FQNNGV. CDR3 length equals 13 residues. CDR3 loop: CASSSGTLTPLHF. Here the CDR3 DNA reads TGTGCCAGCAGCTCCGGGACACTGACACCCCTCCACTTT. Variable domain in full (rest from reference TRBV11-2 and TRBJ1-6): EAGVAQSPRYKIIEKRQSVAFWCNPISGHATLYWYQQILGQGPKLLIQFQNNGVVDDSQLPKDRFSAERLKGVDSTLKIQPAKLEDSAVYLCASSSGTLTPLHFGNGTRLTVT.

J is TRBJ1-1 and V is TRBV7-2; D gene unclear. This CDR3 has 16 amino acids. Germline V lookup: CDR1 SGHTA, CDR2 FQGNSA. V was clipped by 1 base and J by 4 bases, with 16 bases between them. CDR3 in amino acids: CASSLDAARASTEAFF. Written as DNA, the CDR3 is TGTGCCAGCAGCTTAGACGCGGCCAGAGCCAGCACTGAAGCTTTCTTT.

The chain has TRBV3-1 (or the pseudogene TRBV3-2) and TRBJ2-7; TRBD1 agrees at 8 bases. CDR1 is LGHDT and CDR2 is YNNKEL in the germline V gene (reference sequence). V lost 7 bases and J lost 7; bases outside the gene matches: 18. CDR3 length equals 16 residues. CDR3 bases: TGTGCCAGCACCCCGGGACAGGCCTCTGTACCAAAGGAGCAGTACTTC. Its protein is CASTPGQASVPKEQYF.

J is TRBJ1-2 and V is TRBV3-1 (or the pseudogene TRBV3-2); a weak D match, TRBD1 (6 bases). The CDR3 spans 16 residues. Per germline, CDR1 LGHDT and CDR2 YNNKEL (reference sequence). V gave up 1 base and J gave up 6 bases, with 18 bases separating them. CDR3 loop: CASSQGDAGAFHGYTF. The DNA for the CDR3 is TGTGCCAGCAGCCAAGGGGATGCAGGGGCCTTTCATGGCTACACCTTC.

A single count supports this clone. V usage is TRBV28 and J usage is TRBJ1-2; possible D gene TRBD1, 5 bases. Germline loops: CDR1 MDHEN, CDR2 SYDVKM. CDR3 size: 15 residues. Trimming pared 5 bases from V and 8 bases from J, leaving 21 bases between. Here the CDR3 DNA reads TGTGCCAGCAGTCCGCATTCAGGGTATCGAGACGGCTACACCTTC. Translation: CASSPHSGYRDGYTF.

A remark on this clone: In the same sample, other DNA sequences code for this CDR3. This chain links TRBV6-1 with TRBJ1-1; D may be TRBD1 (5 bases). Trimming stripped 0 bases from V and 5 bases from J, with 7 bases between. There are 13 residues in the CDR3. Germline V lookup: CDR1 MNHNS, CDR2 SASEGT. The CDR3 is CASSEARGTEAFF. The CDR3 DNA reads as TGTGCCAGCAGTGAAGCGCGGGGGACTGAAGCTTTCTTT.

This chain uses TRBV5-1 with TRBJ1-6; TRBD1 might be the D (5 bases). Trimming took 4 bases from V and 7 from J, leaving 15 bases between them. CDR1 SGHRS and CDR2 YFSETQ come from the germline V gene. The CDR3 is 15 residues long. CDR3 residues: CASSDPRDGNSPLHF. Here the CDR3 DNA reads TGCGCCAGCAGCGACCCGCGGGACGGGAATTCACCCCTCCACTTT.

The chain carries TRBV19 and TRBJ1-5; 11 bases match TRBD1. V was pared by 4 bases and J by 4 bases, with 9 bases of the junction left unmatched. The CDR3 runs 17 residues. CDR1 is LNHDA, CDR2 SQIVND, per germline (reference sequence). CDR3 residues: CASSKSQDRGPNQPQHF. As DNA, the CDR3 is TGTGCCAGTAGTAAGTCTCAGGACAGGGGGCCAAATCAGCCCCAGCATTTT.

The chain has TRBV11-2 and TRBJ2-3, with 9 bases aligning to TRBD2. This CDR3 has 18 amino acids. After removal of 3 bases from V and 1 base from J, the junction contained 11 bases not matched to a gene. The germline gives CDR1 SGHAT, CDR2 FQNNGV. DNA for the CDR3: TGTGCCAGCAGCTTCGCCCGGCGGGGGGGGTCGGGCACAGATACGCAGTATTTT. Residues: CASSFARRGGSGTDTQYF.

The chain is built from TRBV9 and TRBJ2-1; TRBD1 matches 10 bases. The CDR3 is 17 residues long. V was pared by 4 bases and J by 6 bases, with 13 bases of the junction left unmatched. CDR1 is SGDLS and CDR2 is YYNGEE in the germline V gene. CDR3 in amino acids: CASSFYSGTGAINEQFF. CDR3 sequence (DNA): TGTGCCAGCAGCTTTTACTCCGGGACAGGGGCTATCAATGAGCAGTTCTTC.

The V and J genes are TRBV28 and TRBJ1-6; a weak D match, TRBD1 (5 bases). The V gene's germline CDR1 is MDHEN and CDR2 SYDVKM. With 3 bases removed from V and 9 bases from J, the gap between germline ends came to 12 bases. The CDR3 is 14 residues long. CDR3 amino acids: CASSLGEGGSPLHF. CDR3 bases: TGTGCCAGCAGTTTGGGGGAGGGTGGTTCACCCCTCCACTTT. The full variable domain, its missing parts supplied by reference TRBV28 and TRBJ1-6, is DVKVTQSSRYLVKRTGEKVFLECVQDMDHENMFWYRQDPGLGLRLIYFSYDVKMKEKGDIPEGYSVSREKKERFSLILESASTNQTSMYLCASSLGEGGSPLHFGNGTRLTVT.

This clone was counted once. Distinct nucleotide sequences in the sample also encode this CDR3. CDR3: CAWSVQANTEAFF. The CDR3 bases are TGTGCCTGGAGTGTACAGGCGAACACTGAAGCTTTCTTT. This chain joins TRBV30 and TRBJ1-1; TRBD1 might be the D (5 bases). With 0 bases removed from V and 1 base from J, the gap between germline ends came to 6 bases. CDR1 is GTSNPN and CDR2 is SVGIG in the germline V gene (reference sequence). The CDR3 sequence is 13 residues long.

This chain links TRBV19 with TRBJ2-5; 9 nucleotides line up with TRBD1. Germline CDR1 LNHDA, CDR2 SQIVND (reference sequence). This CDR3 comprises 16 residues. V shed 4 bases and J 0 bases; nucleotides not matched to a gene: 6. The CDR3 sequence is CASSRGQGGYQETQYF. The CDR3 bases are TGTGCCAGTAGTAGGGGACAGGGTGGCTACCAAGAGACCCAGTACTTC.

This rearrangement joins TRBV5-6 to TRBJ1-2; no definite D call. The CDR3 length is 12 residues. V dropped 1 base and J dropped 7 bases, with 8 bases sitting between them. The germline V gene has CDR1 SGHDT and CDR2 YYEEEE. DNA of the CDR3: TGTGCCAGCAGCTTGAGCGGCCTTGGCTACACCTTC. This encodes CASSLSGLGYTF.

The rearrangement uses TRBV11-2 and TRBJ2-1; D is possibly TRBD1 (6 bases). The CDR3 has 13 amino acids. The V gene's germline CDR1 is SGHAT and CDR2 FQNNGV. Trimming pared 0 bases from V and 13 bases from J, leaving 13 bases between. This chain's CDR3 is CASSLDTRGSQFF. CDR3 coding DNA: TGTGCCAGCAGCTTAGATACTAGGGGGTCCCAGTTCTTC.

This chain joins TRBV29-1 and TRBJ1-2, with D unclear. The CDR3 runs to 14 residues. Per the germline V gene, CDR1 is SQVTM and CDR2 is ANQGSEA. V gave up 0 bases and J gave up 5 bases, with 13 bases separating them. CDR3 DNA sequence: TGCAGCGTTGAAGATCTTGGCGCCGGGTATGGCTACACCTTC. This gives the protein CSVEDLGAGYGYTF.

The rearrangement links TRBV11-2 to TRBJ2-7, with D perhaps TRBD2 (6 bases). Trimming left V 2 bases short and J 6 bases short, with 14 bases between. The CDR3 has 14 amino acids. Per the germline V gene, CDR1 is SGHAT and CDR2 is FQNNGV. The CDR3 bases are TGTGCCAGCAGCTTAAGACTAGAAAAGGGCGAGCAGTACTTC. Its translation is CASSLRLEKGEQYF.

This clone appeared a single time. This rearrangement joins TRBV15 to TRBJ1-4, with D tentatively TRBD1 (5 bases). V lost 5 bases to trimming and J lost 4 bases, with 14 bases between them. Germline CDR1 LNHNV, CDR2 YYDKDF (reference sequence). The CDR3 length is 15 residues. The CDR3 DNA reads TGTGCCACCAGCCAGGAACGACAGATTAATGAAAAACTGTTTTTT. This gives the protein CATSQERQINEKLFF.

This chain connects TRBV4-1 to TRBJ2-1, with 8 bases identical to TRBD2. The CDR3 extends over 17 amino acids. Trimming cost V 1 base and J 2 bases; bases outside gene matches: 7. Germline V gene data show CDR1 as MGHRA and CDR2 as YSYEKL. In nucleotides, the CDR3 is TGCGCCAGCAGCCAAGCCGAGACGGGGGGGGCCTACAATGAGCAGTTCTTC. This translates into CASSQAETGGAYNEQFF.